The 28 T cell receptor beta chains in this list originate from one sample, sequenced in a study of T cell changes during pregnancy in multiple sclerosis. This table comes from immunoSEQ multiplex PCR, and its TCRdb copy is limited to in-frame clones, with some not included. The sample yields around 40,000 clones, roughly nine tenths seen once. Source: CD4+ T cells from peripheral blood mononuclear cells, taken after pregnancy. The source is a female donor in good health, enrolled as a control in a pregnancy study.

CDR3 amino acids: CASSSSPGGLTTGELFF. CDR3 sequence (DNA): TGTGCCAGCAGTTCATCCCCCGGGGGTCTGACCACCGGGGAGCTGTTTTTT. The chain recombines TRBV28 with TRBJ2-2; weak D call: TRBD2 (6 bases). Deletions cut 4 bases from V and 4 bases from J, with 19 bases between. The germline V gene encodes CDR1 MDHEN and CDR2 SYDVKM. The CDR3 consists of 17 residues.

V usage is TRBV10-1 and J usage is TRBJ2-1; 11 positions match TRBD2. Germline trimming cut 3 bases from V and 6 bases from J; bases unmatched to any gene: 7. The CDR3 has 16 amino acids. Germline V gives CDR1 WNHNN, CDR2 SYGVQD (reference sequence). Here the CDR3 reads CASSERRLAGGNEQFF. CDR3 coding DNA: TGCGCCAGCAGTGAACGGAGGCTAGCGGGAGGCAATGAGCAGTTCTTC.

The chain uses TRBV4-3 and TRBJ2-1; 11 nucleotides line up with TRBD1. The V and J ends lost 4 bases and 7 bases, in that order; junction bases with no gene match: 9. The CDR3 has 16 amino acids. Germline values: CDR1 LGHNA, CDR2 YSLEER. CDR3 nucleotide sequence: TGCGCCAGCAGCCCTCGCCGGACAGGGGGCCGAAATGAGCAGTTCTTC. Its protein product is CASSPRRTGGRNEQFF.

This sequence joins TRBV29-1 and TRBJ2-7; tentatively, D is TRBD1 (5 bases). The CDR3 runs to 15 residues. Per the germline V gene, CDR1 is SQVTM and CDR2 is ANQGSEA. V dropped 1 base and J dropped 2 bases, with 15 bases sitting between them. CDR3: CSVEVPLVRAYEQYF. CDR3 DNA: TGCAGCGTTGAAGTCCCCCTCGTCAGGGCCTACGAGCAGTACTTC.

The chain recombines TRBV10-1 with TRBJ2-1; TRBD2 matches 9 bases. Looked up from germline, CDR1 is WNHNN and CDR2 is SYGVQD (reference sequence). The CDR3 sequence is 17 residues long. V lost 3 bases, J lost 1 base, and 7 bases stayed unmatched. For the CDR3, the DNA is TGCGCCAGCAGTGACCCTCTAGCGGGACGGTCCTACAATGAGCAGTTCTTC. Translated, it gives CASSDPLAGRSYNEQFF.

The rearrangement uses TRBV6-5 and TRBJ2-2, with 7 bases lining up with TRBD1. After removal of 4 bases from V and 4 bases from J, the junction contained 9 bases not matched to a gene. Germline CDR1 is MNHEY and CDR2 is SVGAGI. The CDR3 length is 16 residues. In DNA, the CDR3 is TGTGCCAGCAGTTCCATCCGACAGGGCGGCACCGGGGAGCTGTTTTTT. Amino acids: CASSSIRQGGTGELFF.

CDR3 in amino acids: CASSPPARERGYTF. The CDR3 DNA sequence: TGTGCCAGCTCACCACCGGCCAGGGAAAGGGGCTACACCTTC. The J gene is TRBJ1-2, the V gene TRBV18; TRBD1 might be the D (5 bases). V was shortened by 0 bases and J by 8 bases, with 13 bases between the two germline ends. Germline CDR1 is KGHSH and CDR2 is LQKENI. The CDR3 has 14 amino acids.

The rearrangement links TRBV11-2 to TRBJ1-1; D is undetermined. V was clipped by 1 base and J by 4 bases, with 10 bases between them. The CDR3 spans 14 residues. Germline V lookup: CDR1 SGHAT, CDR2 FQNNGV. This chain's CDR3 is CASSLGAGFTEAFF. CDR3 DNA: TGTGCCAGCAGCTTAGGGGCGGGCTTCACTGAAGCTTTCTTT.

In nucleotides, the CDR3 is TGTGCCACCGCCTCGGAGAGCTCCTACAATGAGCAGTTCTTC. Protein product: CATASESSYNEQFF. The genes are TRBV6-4 and TRBJ2-1; unclear D gene. This CDR3 is 14 amino acids long. V was trimmed by 10 bases and J by 0 bases, leaving 13 bases between them. Germline CDR1 reads MRHNA; CDR2 reads SNTAGT.

The V and J genes are TRBV9 and TRBJ2-3; 11 bases are a match to TRBD1. Germline CDR1 SGDLS, CDR2 YYNGEE. The trim removed 4 bases at V and 4 bases at J, leaving 5 bases unmatched. The CDR3 spans 15 residues. This CDR3 reads CASSLGQGVADTQYF. In DNA form, the CDR3 reads TGTGCCAGCAGCTTGGGACAGGGGGTGGCAGATACGCAGTATTTT.

For the CDR3, the DNA is TGTGCCAGCAGCAGTAGCTCGTTCAGCGGGATAGGGGGTGAGCAGTTCTTC. It codes for CASSSSSFSGIGGEQFF. The V gene is TRBV11-3, the J gene TRBJ2-1, with D perhaps matching TRBD2 (7 bases). Trimming took 5 bases from V and 9 from J, leaving 26 bases between them. This CDR3 contains 17 residues. Looked up from germline, CDR1 is SGHNT and CDR2 is YENEEA.

In this sample, this clone turned up once. The chain couples TRBV27 to TRBJ1-2, with D perhaps TRBD1 (6 bases). The CDR3 has 13 residues. Germline values: CDR1 MNHEY, CDR2 SMNVEV (reference sequence). Trimming cost V 7 bases and J 7 bases, with 16 bases left between them. In nucleotides, the CDR3 is TGTGCCAGCACCAACAGGGTAGCAGGTGGCTACACCTTC. Protein product: CASTNRVAGGYTF.

This sequence joins TRBV7-8 and TRBJ2-6, with D perhaps matching TRBD2 (6 bases). CDR3 length: 16 residues. Per germline, CDR1 SGHVS and CDR2 FQNEAQ. V gave up 0 bases and J gave up 4 bases, with 10 bases separating them. CDR3 bases: TGTGCCAGCAGCTTAGCGGCGGGGATAGGGGCCAACGTCCTGACTTTC. As protein: CASSLAAGIGANVLTF. The full variable domain, with the rest looked up from reference TRBV7-8 and TRBJ2-6, is GAGVSQSPRYKVAKRGQDVALRCDPISGHVSLFWYQQALGQGPEFLTYFQNEAQLDKSGLPSDRFFAERPEGSVSTLKIQRTQQEDSAVYLCASSLAAGIGANVLTFGAGSRLTVL.

The V and J genes are TRBV6-4 and TRBJ1-1, with a possible D match to TRBD1 (6 bases). This CDR3 region has 12 residues. Germline loops: CDR1 MRHNA, CDR2 SNTAGT. Trimming pared 9 bases from V and 1 base from J, leaving 9 bases between. Here the CDR3 DNA reads TGTGCCAGTCCGACAGGGAACACTGAAGCTTTCTTT. Protein product: CASPTGNTEAFF.

In nucleotides, the CDR3 is TGTGCCAGCAGTTTACTTCTAGGGGCCGGAAACACCATATATTTT. This encodes CASSLLLGAGNTIYF. The chain uses TRBV7-2 and TRBJ1-3; tentative D call: TRBD1 (5 bases). Trimming removed 6 bases at V and 4 bases at J, with 16 bases between. This CDR3 is 15 amino acids long. Germline V gene data show CDR1 as SGHTA and CDR2 as FQGNSA.

This clone was seen a few times. V gene TRBV6-5 combines with J gene TRBJ1-4, with D perhaps matching TRBD1 (5 bases). V was pared by 6 bases and J by 8 bases, with 16 bases between. Germline lookup yields CDR1 MNHEY and CDR2 SVGAGI. The CDR3 consists of 14 residues. The CDR3 reads CASRNTGGGEKLFF. CDR3 DNA: TGTGCCAGCAGAAACACGGGGGGAGGGGAAAAACTGTTTTTT.

This chain links TRBV6-1 with TRBJ2-2; D is uncertain. Trimming pared 4 bases from V and 4 bases from J, leaving 10 bases between. Germline V gives CDR1 MNHNS, CDR2 SASEGT. This CDR3 is 14 amino acids long. CDR3 region: CASSGLMSTGELFF. The CDR3 DNA reads as TGTGCCAGCAGTGGCCTTATGAGCACCGGGGAGCTGTTTTTT.

The V and J genes are TRBV2 and TRBJ2-7; 9 bases are shared with TRBD2. Unmatched junction bases numbered 5, after V lost 4 bases and J lost 7 bases. CDR1 is SNHLY and CDR2 is FYNNEI in the germline V gene. The CDR3 length is 13 residues. CDR3 coding DNA: TGTGCCAGCAGTGTTTCTAGCGGGATGGAGCAGTACTTC. It specifies CASSVSSGMEQYF.

The chain is built from TRBV6-1 and TRBJ1-1; perhaps TRBD1 as D (6 bases). The CDR3 totals 14 residues. Germline CDR1 MNHNS, CDR2 SASEGT. Trimming removed 6 bases at V and 6 bases at J, with 17 bases between. CDR3 residues: CASRSIQGRAEAFF. The CDR3 bases are TGTGCCAGCAGGTCGATTCAGGGGCGGGCTGAAGCTTTCTTT.

Only a few counts were recorded for this clone. The chain carries TRBV5-4 and TRBJ2-6; D is possibly TRBD2 (5 bases). V was clipped by 4 bases and J by 4 bases, with 6 bases between them. This CDR3 contains 13 residues. Germline-derived CDR1 and CDR2 are SGHNT and YYREEE (reference sequence). This CDR3 reads CASSRGGANVLTF. For the CDR3, the DNA is TGTGCCAGCAGCCGGGGAGGGGCCAACGTCCTGACTTTC.

CDR3 DNA: TGTGCCAGCAGCCACTATAGAGTCAGGGATAATGAGCAGTTCTTC. Its protein is CASSHYRVRDNEQFF. The chain recombines TRBV11-2 with TRBJ2-1; maybe TRBD1 (5 bases). The germline CDR1 and CDR2 sequences are SGHAT and FQNNGV. There are 15 residues in the CDR3. V gave up 5 bases and J gave up 7 bases, with 18 bases separating them.

The V gene is TRBV5-4, the J gene TRBJ1-6, with 7 positions matching TRBD1. CDR1 SGHNT and CDR2 YYREEE come from the germline V gene (reference sequence). V lost 0 bases, J lost 7 bases, and 4 bases stayed unmatched. There are 15 residues in the CDR3. CDR3 sequence reads: CASSLVRGQNSPLHF. In nucleotides, the CDR3 is TGTGCCAGCAGCTTGGTCAGGGGACAGAATTCACCCCTCCACTTT.

The genes are TRBV30 and TRBJ2-3; D is perhaps TRBD1 (6 bases). Germline V CDR1 and CDR2: GTSNPN, SVGIG (reference sequence). Between the trimmed V and J ends, which lost 5 bases and 0 bases, there was a span of 18 bases. The CDR3 runs to 16 residues. Here the CDR3 reads CAWDESRTASTDTQYF. The CDR3 DNA reads as TGTGCCTGGGACGAAAGTCGGACAGCCAGCACAGATACGCAGTATTTT.

V and J are TRBV6-4 and TRBJ1-6; D ambiguous. The V and J ends lost 7 bases and 0 bases respectively, with 10 bases between them. CDR3 length: 15 amino acids. The V gene's germline CDR1 is MRHNA and CDR2 SNTAGT. CDR3 residues: CASIEPSSYNSPLHF. CDR3 in DNA: TGTGCCAGCATTGAGCCTAGCTCCTATAATTCACCCCTCCACTTT.

The V call is TRBV7-8, the J call TRBJ2-2, with D perhaps TRBD2 (6 bases). The CDR3 runs to 17 residues. Trimming took off 1 base at V and 4 bases at J, with 16 bases between the two ends. Germline CDR1 SGHVS, CDR2 FQNEAQ. The CDR3 region is CASSLGFGGAATGELFF. For the CDR3, the DNA is TGTGCCAGCAGCTTAGGTTTTGGAGGGGCGGCCACCGGGGAGCTGTTTTTT.

The chain carries TRBV6-5 and TRBJ1-5, with a weak D call TRBD1 (5 bases). Germline CDR1 and CDR2: MNHEY and SVGAGI. CDR3 length: 14 amino acids. Trimming left V 8 bases short and J 0 bases short, with 11 bases between. The CDR3 nucleotides are TGTGCCAGCCGGACATCACTTAGCAATCAGCCCCAGCATTTT. It is translated as CASRTSLSNQPQHF.

V is TRBV4-1 and J is TRBJ2-3; 12 bases line up with TRBD2. V lost 0 bases and J lost 2; bases outside the gene matches: 9. CDR1 and CDR2 (germline): MGHRA, YSYEKL. This CDR3 contains 19 residues. The CDR3 DNA is TGCGCCAGCAGCCAAGATCGGGCTAGCGGGAGGGCCATCACAGATACGCAGTATTTT. Its protein is CASSQDRASGRAITDTQYF.

The chain links TRBV6-1 to TRBJ2-7, with 9 bases identical to TRBD1. CDR1 MNHNS and CDR2 SASEGT come from the germline V gene. Germline trimming cut 7 bases from V and 5 bases from J; bases unmatched to any gene: 12. The CDR3 covers 15 residues. The CDR3 coding sequence is TGTGCCAGCACCCAGCCCGGGACAGGGTTCAACGAGCAGTACTTC. Translating gives CASTQPGTGFNEQYF.